This is a list of T cell receptor beta chains from one sample in a study of metastatic and nonmetastatic thyroid tumors. TCRdb redid the clone calls on the PCR reads using MiXCR. The sample yields some 17,000 clones, 27% seen once. The sample comprised adjacent normal tissue. These receptors were collected from a female donor with papillary thyroid cancer or a benign thyroid nodule (not recorded which). Some clones in this sample may be carry-over from other donors' samples. CDR3s include the opening cysteine and the closing phenylalanine or tryptophan. A D gene is named only where the DNA matches it firmly. A clone size is listed for some rows: how often the clone was seen (once, few, many), or a class if it is expanded.

V gene,CDR3 length,J gene,D gene,clone size,CDR3 protein,CDR3 DNA
TRBV12-3/TRBV12-4,12,TRBJ2-7,-,few,CASSLDEREQYF,TGTGCCAGCAGTTTGGATGAGCGCGAGCAGTACTTC
TRBV6-1,13,TRBJ2-7,-,few,CASSERGAYEQYF,TGTGCCAGCAGTGAAAGGGGAGCGTACGAGCAGTACTTC
TRBV20-1,13,TRBJ1-1,TRBD1,-,CSAKKTGRTEAFF,TGCAGTGCTAAGAAGACAGGGAGGACTGAAGCTTTCTTT
TRBV25-1,15,TRBJ2-7,-,-,CASSGTPDTPHEHYF,TGTGCCAGCAGTGGTACACCGGATACACCCCACGAGCATTACTTC
TRBV27,13,TRBJ1-6,-,-,CASSLSRDSPLHF,TGTGCCAGCAGTTTGAGCAGGGACTCACCCCTCCACTTT
TRBV11-2,15,TRBJ2-2,-,medium-sized,CASSFRGSNTGELFF,TGTGCCAGCAGCTTTCGGGGGTCGAACACCGGGGAGCTGTTTTTT
TRBV5-1,15,TRBJ1-1,-,-,CASSLVWGADTEAFF,TGCGCCAGCAGCTTGGTCTGGGGGGCGGACACTGAAGCTTTCTTT
TRBV19,15,TRBJ1-2,-,few,CASSPPLGGDYGYTF,TGTGCCAGTAGTCCGCCGTTAGGGGGGGACTATGGCTACACCTTC
TRBV5-1,13,TRBJ2-5,-,medium-sized,CASSWASQETQYF,TGCGCCAGCAGCTGGGCATCCCAAGAGACCCAGTACTTC
TRBV6-2/TRBV6-3,15,TRBJ2-3,-,-,CASNTRDRSTDTQYF,TGTGCCAGCAACACCCGGGACCGGAGCACAGATACGCAGTATTTT
TRBV24-1,15,TRBJ2-5,TRBD1,medium-sized,CATSDFDRGREAQYF,TGTGCCACCAGTGATTTCGACAGGGGGCGTGAGGCCCAGTACTTC
TRBV27,15,TRBJ1-1,-,few,CASSLSIGGNTEAFF,TGTGCCAGCAGTTTATCGATTGGGGGGAACACTGAAGCTTTCTTT
TRBV10-2,14,TRBJ2-5,TRBD2,-,CPTRAGGLQVTQYF,TGCCCCACCCGGGCGGGGGGCCTACAAGTGACCCAGTACTTC
TRBV28,12,TRBJ1-2,-,-,CASSPRSYGYTF,TGTGCCAGCAGTCCCCGTAGCTATGGCTACACCTTC
TRBV9,11,TRBJ2-1,-,few,CASSVAGEQFF,TGTGCCAGCAGCGTAGCCGGTGAGCAGTTCTTC
TRBV11-1,16,TRBJ2-1,TRBD2,-,CASSLLAGVFNNEQFF,TGTGCCAGCAGCTTACTAGCGGGAGTTTTTAACAATGAGCAGTTCTTC
TRBV27,16,TRBJ2-6,-,-,CASSLTDSSGANVLTF,TGTGCCAGCAGTCTAACCGATAGCTCTGGGGCCAACGTCCTGACTTTC
TRBV28,16,TRBJ2-2,-,large,CASSPLSRAPTGELFF,TGTGCCAGCAGTCCCCTGTCCCGAGCACCGACCGGGGAGCTGTTTTTT